The next 18 T cell receptor beta chains were all read from a single sample in a study of T-cell memory formation after mild COVID-19. In TCRdb, the 5' RACE reads were re-called with MiXCR into one record per CDR3 protein. The table shows fewer than 550,000 distinct CDR3 sequences, with over 15% occurring only once. The sequenced sample was PBMCs or a T cell subset sorted from them (not recorded which). The receptors shown here come from an adult woman who had mild COVID-19 (a few samples of this study predate the infection). Cell type and time point are not known.

The chain couples TRBV7-8 to TRBJ1-1, with D possibly TRBD1 on 6 matching bases. Trimming cost V 4 bases and J 5 bases, with 20 bases left between them. Germline V gene sequence: CDR1 SGHVS, CDR2 FQNEAQ. This CDR3 is 16 amino acids long. The CDR3 region has the DNA TGTGCCAGCAGCTCGCCGCGTGGGGGGCAGGGAACTGAAGCTTTCTTT. Translation: CASSSPRGGQGTEAFF. Variable domain in full (rest from reference TRBV7-8 and TRBJ1-1): GAGVSQSPRYKVAKRGQDVALRCDPISGHVSLFWYQQALGQGPEFLTYFQNEAQLDKSGLPSDRFFAERPEGSVSTLKIQRTQQEDSAVYLCASSSPRGGQGTEAFFGQGTRLTVV.

This clonotype was counted a few times. This chain connects TRBV20-1 to TRBJ1-5; D is perhaps TRBD1 (6 bases). CDR3 length: 16 amino acids. CDR1 is DFQATT and CDR2 is SNEGSKA in the germline V gene (reference sequence). Trimming took off 1 base at V and 2 bases at J, with 15 bases between the two ends. CDR3 DNA sequence: TGCAGTGCTAGAGCAAGGGCAGGGGTCGGCAATCAGCCCCAGCATTTT. This encodes CSARARAGVGNQPQHF.

The rearrangement links TRBV6-5 to TRBJ2-1; 7 bases align to TRBD2. The length of the CDR3 is 14 residues. Germline V gives CDR1 MNHEY, CDR2 SVGAGI. J was trimmed by 6 bases and V by 7 bases; bases with no gene match: 9. Written as DNA, the CDR3 is TGTGCCAGCAATCAGGGAGGGTCTCGCAATGAGCAGTTCTTC. Translated, it gives CASNQGGSRNEQFF.

The V gene is TRBV10-3, the J gene TRBJ2-3; 12 bases align to TRBD2. V was pared by 0 bases and J by 4 bases, with 5 bases of the junction left unmatched. The CDR3 contains 17 residues. The germline V gene has CDR1 ENHRY and CDR2 SYGVKD. For the CDR3, the DNA is TGTGCCATCAGTGAGTCGGAGGGACTAGCGGGCCCAGATACGCAGTATTTT. Amino acid sequence: CAISESEGLAGPDTQYF.

This sequence joins TRBV5-1 and TRBJ2-5; no reliable D call. Per the germline V gene, CDR1 is SGHRS and CDR2 is YFSETQ. Trimming removed 4 bases from V and 5 bases from J, with 21 bases in between. The CDR3 contains 16 residues. The DNA for the CDR3 is TGCGCCAGCAGCCCGATTTACCGCCGCAACGAGGAGACCCAGTACTTC. Protein: CASSPIYRRNEETQYF. Filled out from reference TRBV5-1 and TRBJ2-5, the complete variable domain reads KAGVTQTPRYLIKTRGQQVTLSCSPISGHRSVSWYQQTPGQGLQFLFEYFSETQRNKGNFPGRFSGRQFSNSRSEMNVSTLELGDSALYLCASSPIYRRNEETQYFGPGTRLLVL.

This clonotype showed up just a few times. The V gene is TRBV29-1, the J gene TRBJ2-5, with a weak D call TRBD1 (6 bases). The germline V and J ends were trimmed by 5 bases and 0 bases, with 13 bases remaining between them. Germline CDR1 SQVTM, CDR2 ANQGSEA. CDR3 length equals 14 residues. The CDR3 region is CSVYTGIHQETQYF. The CDR3 DNA follows: TGCAGCGTTTATACAGGGATACACCAAGAGACCCAGTACTTC.

The V call is TRBV7-9, the J call TRBJ1-2, with D perhaps matching TRBD1 (5 bases). Deletions cut 4 bases from V and 7 bases from J, with 13 bases between. The germline V gene has CDR1 SEHNR and CDR2 FQNEAQ (reference sequence). The CDR3 contains 13 residues. The CDR3 loop reads CASSSQLGLGYTF. CDR3 DNA: TGTGCCAGCAGCTCGCAGTTGGGGCTTGGCTACACCTTC.

CDR3 sequence (DNA): TGCGCCAGCAGCTTAAACAGGGGAACTAATGAAAAACTGTTTTTT. This translates into CASSLNRGTNEKLFF. The chain combines TRBV5-1 with TRBJ1-4; 7 nucleotides agree with TRBD1. This CDR3 is built from 15 residues. Germline CDR1 reads SGHRS; CDR2 reads YFSETQ. Trimming took 2 bases from V and 1 from J; bases not matched to a gene: 2. Full variable domain (missing parts from reference TRBV5-1 and TRBJ1-4): KAGVTQTPRYLIKTRGQQVTLSCSPISGHRSVSWYQQTPGQGLQFLFEYFSETQRNKGNFPGRFSGRQFSNSRSEMNVSTLELGDSALYLCASSLNRGTNEKLFFGSGTQLSVL.

Worth noting for this clonotype: At one end the junction does not follow the germline gene, possibly because of a read error. The chain combines TRBV20-1 with TRBJ1-2, with TRBD1 as a possible D gene (5 bases). In germline, CDR1 is DFQATT, CDR2 SNEGSKA (reference sequence). The CDR3 extends over 11 amino acids. CDR3 in amino acids: CSASIPGGTHF. CDR3 DNA sequence: TGCAGTGCTAGTATCCCTGGGGGGACCCACTTC.

The chain uses TRBV20-1 and TRBJ2-5, with 7 bases fitting TRBD2. Germline V CDR1 and CDR2: DFQATT, SNEGSKA (reference sequence). The V gene end was trimmed by 0 bases and the J gene end by 2 bases; junction bases not matched to a gene: 9. CDR3 size: 16 residues. The CDR3: CSARDLNSGMQETQYF. The CDR3 nucleotides read TGCAGTGCTAGAGATTTAAACAGCGGGATGCAAGAGACCCAGTACTTC.

This clonotype showed up just a few times. V and J are TRBV7-6 and TRBJ2-7; perhaps D is TRBD1 or TRBD2 (5 bases each). Trimming removed 5 bases from V and 3 bases from J, with 17 bases in between. The CDR3 is 15 amino acids. The germline gives CDR1 SGHVS, CDR2 FNYEAQ. The CDR3 spells CASSPPGRPIYEQYF. CDR3 coding DNA: TGTGCCAGCAGCCCTCCGGGACGGCCCATCTACGAGCAGTACTTC.

In this sample, this clonotype turned up many times. This sequence joins TRBV20-1 and TRBJ2-3; D perhaps matches TRBD2 (5 bases). Per the germline V gene, CDR1 is DFQATT and CDR2 is SNEGSKA (reference sequence). V was pared by 6 bases and J by 1 base, with 14 bases between. The CDR3 spans 14 residues. CDR3 amino acids: CSALQGGRTDTQYF. CDR3 in DNA: TGCAGTGCCCTACAAGGCGGGCGCACAGATACGCAGTATTTT.

The rearrangement joins TRBV7-2 to TRBJ1-2; D gene uncertain. The CDR3 sequence is 13 residues long. Germline CDR1 reads SGHTA; CDR2 reads FQGNSA. V was trimmed by 1 base and J by 5 bases, leaving 8 bases between them. The CDR3 loop is CASSLGNGYGYTF. The CDR3 nucleotides read TGTGCCAGCAGCTTAGGAAACGGGTATGGCTACACCTTC.

This clonotype was seen a few times. The chain uses TRBV7-3 and TRBJ2-7; D might be TRBD2 (5 bases). Trimming shortened V by 2 bases and J by 5 bases, and 16 bases separated the two germline ends. This CDR3 is 15 amino acids long. CDR1 is SGHTA and CDR2 is FQGTGA in the germline V gene. CDR3 sequence (DNA): TGTGCCAGCAGCTTAGGCGGGTCATTTCGGGACGAGCAGTACTTC. This codes for CASSLGGSFRDEQYF.

There are a few counts of this clonotype. The chain uses TRBV7-9 and TRBJ1-4; the D is unclear. Germline V lookup: CDR1 SEHNR, CDR2 FQNEAQ (reference sequence). The V and J ends lost 4 bases and 5 bases respectively, with 8 bases between them. The CDR3 is 13 residues long. The CDR3, as DNA: TGTGCCAGCAGCTCAGACAACAATGAAAAACTGTTTTTT. Translating it yields CASSSDNNEKLFF.

This clonotype was seen a handful of times. The chain is built from TRBV5-1 and TRBJ2-6; no definite D call. The CDR3 runs 16 residues. Germline values: CDR1 SGHRS, CDR2 YFSETQ. Trimming shortened V by 3 bases and J by 1 base, and 11 bases separated the two germline ends. In DNA form, the CDR3 reads TGCGCCAGCAGCTCGGTGTCGTCGTCTGGGGCCAACGTCCTGACTTTC. It codes for CASSSVSSSGANVLTF.

The rearrangement links TRBV12-3 or TRBV12-4 to TRBJ1-3; 8 nucleotides line up with TRBD1. J lost 0 bases, V lost 5 bases, and 3 bases had no gene match. This CDR3 region has 15 residues. For the CDR3, the DNA is TGTGCCAGCAGTCGACAGGGGATCTCTGGAAACACCATATATTTT. Its protein product is CASSRQGISGNTIYF.

This clonotype was seen a handful of times. This chain uses TRBV24-1 with TRBJ2-2; a possible D gene is TRBD2 (6 bases). The germline V and J ends were trimmed by 7 bases and 3 bases, with 8 bases remaining between them. CDR3 length: 13 residues. Germline CDR1 is KGHDR and CDR2 is SFDVKD. CDR3 loop: CATRGLYTGELFF. The CDR3 DNA reads TGTGCCACCAGGGGACTGTACACCGGGGAGCTGTTTTTT.